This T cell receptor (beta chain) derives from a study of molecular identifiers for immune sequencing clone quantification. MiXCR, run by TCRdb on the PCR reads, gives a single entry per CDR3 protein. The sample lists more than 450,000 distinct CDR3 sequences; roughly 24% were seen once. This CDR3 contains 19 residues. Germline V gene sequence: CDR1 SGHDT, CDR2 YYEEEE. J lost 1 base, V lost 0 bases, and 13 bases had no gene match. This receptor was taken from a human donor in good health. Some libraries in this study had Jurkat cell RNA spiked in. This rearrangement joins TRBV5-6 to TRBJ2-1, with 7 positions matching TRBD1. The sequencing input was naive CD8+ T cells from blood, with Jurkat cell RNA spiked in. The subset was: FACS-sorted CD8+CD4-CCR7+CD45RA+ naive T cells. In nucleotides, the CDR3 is TGTGCCAGCAGCTTGGTCCAGATCAAACAGGGGTGGTCCTACAATGAGCAGTTCTTC. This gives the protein CASSLVQIKQGWSYNEQFF.